This TCR beta chain was identified in a study of siplizumab effects on memory and regulatory T cells. The CDR3 totals 13 residues. V gave up 3 bases and J gave up 7 bases, with 10 bases separating them. Germline V gene lookup returns CDR1 SGHTA and CDR2 FQGNSA. Note on this clone: Its specificity is not known.

Generated by immunoSEQ multiplex PCR, the TCRdb table keeps only in-frame clones and is missing some. The repertoire holds under 100,000 clones, with about 95% as singletons. Points from the study as a whole: Memory T cells appeared less diverse than naive cells, which seemed to contribute substantially to alloresponse. Alloreactive CD4+ clones that could be mapped were on average 68.8% Treg-derived with siplizumab, against approximately 28% in controls.

V usage is TRBV7-2 and J usage is TRBJ1-5; D gene ambiguous. This TCR came from a human donor in good health. Sequencing was carried out using non-Treg CD4+ T cells sorted from blood. The CDR3 loop is CASSFMGDQPQHF. The CDR3 DNA is TGTGCCAGCAGCTTTATGGGAGACCAGCCCCAGCATTTT.